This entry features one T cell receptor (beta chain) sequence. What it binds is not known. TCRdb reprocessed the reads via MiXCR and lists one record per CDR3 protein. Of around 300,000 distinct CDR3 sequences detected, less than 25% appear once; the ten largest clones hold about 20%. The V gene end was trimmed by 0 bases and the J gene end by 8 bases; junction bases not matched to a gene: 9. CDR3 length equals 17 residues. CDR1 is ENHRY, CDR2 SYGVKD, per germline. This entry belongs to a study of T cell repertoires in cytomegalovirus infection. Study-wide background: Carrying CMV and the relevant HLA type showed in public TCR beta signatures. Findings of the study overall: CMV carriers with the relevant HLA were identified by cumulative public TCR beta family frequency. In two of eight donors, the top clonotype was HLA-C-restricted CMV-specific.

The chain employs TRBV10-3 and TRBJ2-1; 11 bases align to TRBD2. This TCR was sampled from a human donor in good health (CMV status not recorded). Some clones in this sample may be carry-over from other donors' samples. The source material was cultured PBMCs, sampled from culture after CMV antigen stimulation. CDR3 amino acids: CAISESRTSGSVDEQFF. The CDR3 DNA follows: TGTGCCATCAGTGAGTCGCGAACTAGCGGGAGCGTCGATGAGCAGTTCTTC.